These T cell receptor beta chains were read from a single sample in a study of technical replicates of blood from a few donors. Generated by immunoSEQ multiplex PCR, the TCRdb table keeps only in-frame clones and is missing some. Of under 85,000 clones in the sample, approximately 97% were seen once. The sequenced sample was T cells isolated from PBMCs. The receptors come from a human donor in good health. Both conserved end residues are trimmed from each CDR3. Fields, in order: V gene, J gene, CDR3 protein.

V gene: TRBV30; J gene: TRBJ1-1; CDR3 protein: AWSVKYEAF
V gene: TRBV29-1; J gene: TRBJ2-7; CDR3 protein: SVESGGSDEQY
V gene: TRBV7-8; J gene: TRBJ1-2; CDR3 protein: ASSSTASTGLGYGYT
V gene: TRBV19; J gene: TRBJ1-2; CDR3 protein: ASSPGGGSLYT
V gene: TRBV19; J gene: TRBJ2-1; CDR3 protein: ASSIGDYAPNEQF
V gene: TRBV5-1; J gene: TRBJ1-4; CDR3 protein: ASSLLAAEKLF
V gene: TRBV28; J gene: TRBJ2-1; CDR3 protein: ASSLSGLAGVNEQF
V gene: TRBV7-3; J gene: TRBJ2-7; CDR3 protein: ASSGTPGAEQY
V gene: TRBV4-1; J gene: TRBJ1-5; CDR3 protein: ASSQDTRFQPQH
V gene: TRBV5-4; J gene: TRBJ2-3; CDR3 protein: ASSLAGTTTDTQY
V gene: TRBV6-5; J gene: TRBJ1-1; CDR3 protein: ASSYRPGWANTEAF
V gene: TRBV27; J gene: TRBJ2-1; CDR3 protein: ASSASDEQF
V gene: TRBV7-8; J gene: TRBJ1-2; CDR3 protein: ASSLRDSSYGYT
V gene: TRBV11-3; J gene: TRBJ2-5; CDR3 protein: ATAQTNRGPQETQY
V gene: TRBV5-4; J gene: TRBJ1-1; CDR3 protein: ASSLGQGDEAF
V gene: TRBV5-1; J gene: TRBJ2-7; CDR3 protein: ASSLREKVYEQY
V gene: TRBV11-2; J gene: TRBJ2-5; CDR3 protein: ASSLTRGVIQETQY